Included here is one T cell receptor beta chain sequence, with context. Antigen unknown. This specimen belongs to a study of beta chain features in type 1 diabetes. Study-level results: Moderately but significantly shorter TCRB CDR3s were found in Type 1 diabetes patients in all four CD4+ subsets. Healthy donors had naive, central memory and Treg TCRB repertoires that appeared less similar than those seen among patients.

Of the isolated RNA, all was reverse transcribed, and so the sequenced material was expressed TCRB transcripts. The repertoire was sequenced with immunoSEQ multiplex PCR; TCRdb's copy has only in-frame clones and lacks some. The data show about 45,000 clones, with approximately 72% seen just once and roughly 2.1% held by the top ten. V was trimmed by 5 bases and J by 0 bases, leaving 18 bases between them. CDR1 and CDR2 from the germline V gene are MGHDK and SYGVNS. The CDR3 contains 17 residues. One heparinised blood draw averaging about 110 mL was given by each donor. Purity exceeded 95% in all sorted populations.

This receptor was obtained from a woman aged 18-35 years with type 1 diabetes. V and J are TRBV25-1 and TRBJ2-3, with D perhaps matching TRBD1 (6 bases). The sample taken for sequencing was Tregs from blood. In nucleotides, the CDR3 is TGTGCCAGCAGTCTGTCCCCGACAGGACCTAGCACAGATACGCAGTATTTT. It encodes CASSLSPTGPSTDTQYF.